One and the same sample provided the 16 T cell receptor beta chains below, sequenced in a study of tumor-infiltrating lymphocytes in oesophageal squamous cell carcinoma (dated by TCRdb to between 2015 and 2016). Receptors were amplified or captured by PCR. For sequencing, an Illumina HiSeq 2000 was employed. TCRdb ran its own pipeline on the public reads, namely fastp trimming at Q25 and MiXCR clone calling, and kept in-frame beta chains. Each CDR3 protein gets just one entry, which takes the most common genes and DNA from the rows behind it. Here the sample has approximately 10,000 distinct CDR3 sequences; around half occur a single time. The leading ten clones occupy more than 20% of the sample. Sequencing was performed on esophageal tumor tissue. The receptors were sampled from a male donor with esophageal squamous cell carcinoma.

This clonotype is labeled as medium-sized. V and J are TRBV24-1 and TRBJ2-1; 7 bases are a match to TRBD1. The length of the CDR3 is 14 residues. V trimming: 3 bases; J trimming: 2 bases; junction bases outside the gene matches: 0. Germline-derived CDR1 and CDR2 are KGHDR and SFDVKD. This CDR3 is CATSDGTAYNEQFF. In DNA, the CDR3 is TGTGCCACCAGTGATGGGACAGCCTACAATGAGCAGTTCTTC.

DNA for the CDR3: TGTGCCAGCAGCGTACCGGGACTAGCTCGTGAGCAGTTCTTC. It translates to CASSVPGLAREQFF. The V call is TRBV9, the J call TRBJ2-1; 9 bases map to TRBD2. In germline, CDR1 is SGDLS, CDR2 YYNGEE. The trim removed 1 base at V and 9 bases at J, leaving 5 bases unmatched. There are 14 residues in the CDR3.

This clonotype appeared many times. The chain is built from TRBV28 and TRBJ2-3, with 7 bases lining up with TRBD2. The CDR3 length is 16 residues. Germline V gene sequence: CDR1 MDHEN, CDR2 SYDVKM. The ends lost 4 bases at V and 0 bases at J; junction bases unmatched: 7. CDR3 sequence (DNA): TGTGCCAGCAGTTGGACTAGGGGCTCTAGCACAGATACGCAGTATTTT. This gives the protein CASSWTRGSSTDTQYF.

J is TRBJ2-5 and V is TRBV25-1; D gene unclear. There are 13 residues in the CDR3. Deletions cut 2 bases from V and 5 bases from J, with 9 bases between. The germline CDR1 and CDR2 sequences are MGHDK and SYGVNS. CDR3 sequence reads: CASSENVGETQYF. The CDR3 DNA reads as TGTGCCAGCAGTGAAAACGTAGGGGAGACCCAGTACTTC.

Concerning this clonotype itself: One junction end does not reproduce the germline sequence, and a read error may be involved. The rearrangement joins TRBV7-6 to TRBJ2-4; D gene ambiguous. The tail of the sequence fits TRBJ2-5 better, so the J call may be wrong. Germline V gives CDR1 SGHVS, CDR2 FNYEAQ. This CDR3 is 13 amino acids long. CDR3 sequence (DNA): TGTGCTAGCAGCTTATTAGCCTGGGAGACCCAGTACTTC. This sequence encodes CASSLLAWETQYF.

The rearrangement links TRBV5-4 to TRBJ2-3; possible D gene TRBD1, 6 bases. CDR1 is SGHNT, CDR2 YYREEE, per germline (reference sequence). The CDR3 has 14 residues. Trimming removed 3 bases from V and 6 bases from J, with 14 bases in between. The CDR3: CASSSKQGLDTQYF. The DNA of the CDR3 is TGTGCCAGCAGCTCGAAACAGGGCTTGGATACGCAGTATTTT.

The chain joins TRBV6-5 to TRBJ1-6; D is unclear. V lost 5 bases and J 4 bases, leaving 9 bases between the germline ends. CDR1 MNHEY and CDR2 SVGAGI come from the germline V gene. There are 14 residues in the CDR3. The CDR3 loop is CASSKGGYNSPLHF. The CDR3 nucleotides read TGTGCCAGCAGTAAAGGCGGTTATAATTCACCCCTCCACTTT.

This chain's CDR3 is CASSRSYQETQYF. CDR3 nucleotide sequence: TGTGCCAGCAGTCGATCGTACCAAGAGACCCAGTACTTC. The rearrangement uses TRBV7-3 and TRBJ2-5, with D unresolved. CDR1 and CDR2 from the germline V gene are SGHTA and FQGTGA. This CDR3 contains 13 residues. V was clipped by 6 bases and J by 0 bases, with 8 bases between them.

This clonotype was found many times. The rearrangement uses TRBV5-1 and TRBJ2-2; possible D gene TRBD2, 6 bases. The CDR3 extends over 16 amino acids. Germline lookup yields CDR1 SGHRS and CDR2 YFSETQ. Trimming shortened V by 2 bases and J by 0 bases, and 11 bases separated the two germline ends. The CDR3 loop is CASSFGRGANTGELFF. CDR3 bases: TGCGCCAGCAGCTTTGGGCGGGGAGCGAACACCGGGGAGCTGTTTTTT.

This clonotype was counted between two and nine times. The chain joins TRBV7-2 to TRBJ2-5; tentative D call: TRBD1 (5 bases). V was cut by 1 base and J by 2 bases, with 8 bases left in between. Germline CDR1 is SGHTA and CDR2 is FQGNSA. There are 14 residues in the CDR3. CDR3 protein: CASSLGQRQETQYF. The CDR3 bases are TGTGCCAGCAGCTTAGGACAGAGACAAGAGACCCAGTACTTC.

This clonotype has a handful of counts. The chain joins TRBV6-1 to TRBJ2-7; tentative D call: TRBD1 (5 bases). The J call may be in error: the DNA end matches TRBJ2-5 better. The CDR3 extends over 14 amino acids. The germline V gene encodes CDR1 MNHNS and CDR2 SASEGT. CDR3 amino acids: CASSWQGVGETQYF. DNA for the CDR3: TGTGCCAGCAGTTGGCAGGGCGTCGGGGAGACCCAGTACTTC.

With regard to this clonotype: The conserved closing phenylalanine or tryptophan is absent in this CDR3, likely reflecting a read error. Because the CDR3's place on the DNA is in doubt, the DNA is left out and the CDR3 is given as listed by TCRdb. The chain combines TRBV7-4 with TRBJ2-7; the listed D gene, TRBD2, was not tested against the DNA. The length of the CDR3 is 16 amino acids, counting both ends. Germline V gene lookup returns CDR1 SGHVT and CDR2 SQSDAQ. CDR3: CASSLIQGNSPLHFGS.

The chain employs TRBV7-6 and TRBJ2-3; 11 bases map to TRBD2. The CDR3 extends over 16 amino acids. CDR1 SGHVS and CDR2 FNYEAQ come from the germline V gene. The V gene end was trimmed by 5 bases and the J gene end by 4 bases; junction bases not matched to a gene: 8. CDR3 sequence (DNA): TGTGCCAGCAGCCCCACAACTAGCGGGAGTGCAGATACGCAGTATTTT. As protein: CASSPTTSGSADTQYF. The full variable domain, its missing parts supplied by reference TRBV7-6 and TRBJ2-3, is GAGVSQSPRYKVTKRGQDVALRCDPISGHVSLYWYRQALGQGPEFLTYFNYEAQQDKSGLPNDRFSAERPEGSISTLTIQRTEQRDSAMYRCASSPTTSGSADTQYFGPGTRLTVL.

The chain links TRBV12-5 to TRBJ2-3, with D possibly matching TRBD2 (5 bases). The V gene's germline CDR1 is LGHNT and CDR2 FRNRAP. The CDR3 runs to 11 residues. Between the trimmed V and J ends, which lost 2 bases and 14 bases, there was a span of 11 bases. DNA for the CDR3: TGTGCTAGTGGTTTGTCTGGGGAGCTGTATTTT. It codes for CASGLSGELYF.

The J gene is TRBJ1-4, the V gene TRBV28; D remains unclear. Germline CDR1 is MDHEN and CDR2 is SYDVKM. This CDR3 has 13 amino acids. V gave up 3 bases and J gave up 10 bases, with 12 bases separating them. The CDR3 loop reads CASSFVRKGKLFF. The CDR3 coding sequence is TGTGCCAGCAGTTTCGTCCGGAAGGGAAAACTGTTTTTT.

The chain couples TRBV11-1 to TRBJ2-5, with a tentative D call TRBD1 (5 bases). TRBJ2-1 matches the DNA end more closely, so the J call is doubtful. The CDR3 spans 13 residues. CDR1 and CDR2 (germline): SGHAT, FQDESV (reference sequence). This chain's CDR3 is CASSWTREETQFF. The CDR3 region has the DNA TGTGCCAGCAGCTGGACCAGGGAAGAGACCCAGTTCTTC.